This T cell receptor beta chain originates from a study of blood T cells in healthy people across ages. Through a sample-barcoded 5' primer and a J-beta primer mix, a second PCR was run for roughly 7 to 11 cycles. Template switching added a 12-random-nucleotide identifier to every cDNA molecule. TCRdb itself ran the 5' RACE reads through MiXCR, one entry per CDR3 protein. The sample records about 780,000 distinct CDR3 sequences, about 59% being singletons. The donors, healthy Caucasians from Russia, were aged 6 to 90. Extraction of total RNA produced a minimum of 5.5 micrograms from each sample. Germline V gene data show CDR1 as DFQATT and CDR2 as SNEGSKA (reference sequence). V was cut by 3 bases and J by 3 bases, with 15 bases left in between. This CDR3 region has 14 residues.

The TCR was taken from a man younger than 40 in good health. V gene TRBV20-1 combines with J gene TRBJ2-7; D is possibly TRBD1 (5 bases). Sequenced input: blood. The CDR3 DNA sequence: TGCAGTGCTAGCACCACCGACAGTTACTACGAGCAGTACTTC. This sequence encodes CSASTTDSYYEQYF.